A selection of T cell receptor beta chains follows, all from one sample in a study of cytomegalovirus exposure and HLA in healthy donors. TCRdb's copy holds only in-frame clones and misses some; the assay was immunoSEQ multiplex PCR. The repertoire holds under 140,000 clones, with around 80% as singletons. Sequenced: PBMCs. Receptors were obtained from a man between 25 and 39 years old in good health and CMV-seropositive. CDR3s include the opening cysteine and the closing phenylalanine or tryptophan. The order of the fields is J gene, V gene, CDR3 protein.

j_gene: TRBJ2-1; v_gene: TRBV7-2; CDR3aa: CASSRGLAATEQFF
j_gene: TRBJ1-1; v_gene: TRBV19; CDR3aa: CASMGQSPEAFF
j_gene: TRBJ2-7; v_gene: TRBV30; CDR3aa: CAWSVQGVQYF
j_gene: TRBJ1-5; v_gene: TRBV10-3; CDR3aa: CAISGRENQPQHF
j_gene: TRBJ1-2; v_gene: TRBV6-6; CDR3aa: CASSSGTGADGYTF
j_gene: TRBJ2-7; v_gene: TRBV7-9; CDR3aa: CASSPPGAGGYEQYF
j_gene: TRBJ1-3; v_gene: TRBV9; CDR3aa: CASSVALGNTIYF
j_gene: TRBJ1-1; v_gene: TRBV7-2; CDR3aa: CASSFGGLGTEAFF
j_gene: TRBJ1-2; v_gene: TRBV7-3; CDR3aa: CASSLIQVNNYGYTF
j_gene: TRBJ2-7; v_gene: TRBV7-9; CDR3aa: CASSPGQGRSEQYF
j_gene: TRBJ1-6; v_gene: TRBV5-1; CDR3aa: CASSLAVTARNSPLHF
j_gene: TRBJ1-1; v_gene: TRBV29-1; CDR3aa: CSENPGLGLTLCAFF
j_gene: TRBJ1-3; v_gene: TRBV6-1; CDR3aa: CASSPSSGSGNTIYF
j_gene: TRBJ1-1; v_gene: TRBV9; CDR3aa: CASSPIPPRYPNTEAFF
j_gene: TRBJ2-5; v_gene: TRBV4-3; CDR3aa: CASSQDTGTSMETQYF
j_gene: .; v_gene: TRBV6-5; CDR3aa: CASSSGVAYEQYF
j_gene: TRBJ2-7; v_gene: TRBV6-5; CDR3aa: CASSRTGLYEQYF
j_gene: TRBJ2-7; v_gene: TRBV6-1; CDR3aa: CASRPVYHYEQYF
j_gene: TRBJ1-2; v_gene: TRBV19; CDR3aa: CASSIARSRSDYGYTF
j_gene: TRBJ1-4; v_gene: TRBV7-8; CDR3aa: CASSLGAGQGAVIFNEKLFF
j_gene: TRBJ2-5; v_gene: TRBV11-1; CDR3aa: CASSFDGLAGGQETQYF
j_gene: TRBJ2-1; v_gene: TRBV5-3; CDR3aa: CARRTRLAGGPEQFF
j_gene: TRBJ2-5; v_gene: TRBV7-3; CDR3aa: CASSLSGGQETQYF
j_gene: TRBJ2-7; v_gene: TRBV29-1; CDR3aa: CSVKTGVGEQYF
j_gene: TRBJ2-7; v_gene: TRBV6-1; CDR3aa: CASSEAGLAVYEQYF
j_gene: TRBJ1-5; v_gene: TRBV6-1; CDR3aa: CASSVSPGQPQHF
j_gene: .; v_gene: TRBV5-4; CDR3aa: CASRQGTDYEQYF
j_gene: TRBJ2-1; v_gene: TRBV19; CDR3aa: CASSIQAGGHNEQFF
j_gene: TRBJ2-7; v_gene: TRBV6-1; CDR3aa: CASSHGQSAYEQYF
j_gene: TRBJ1-2; v_gene: TRBV29-1; CDR3aa: CSVDGGDYGYTF
j_gene: TRBJ2-7; v_gene: TRBV30; CDR3aa: CAWSAPGQGYYEQYF
j_gene: TRBJ1-2; v_gene: TRBV30; CDR3aa: CAWSVQGDGYTF
j_gene: TRBJ1-2; v_gene: TRBV5-1; CDR3aa: CAGSAGTGVYGYTF
j_gene: TRBJ1-5; v_gene: TRBV6-1; CDR3aa: CASKSTGVGNQPQHF
j_gene: TRBJ2-5; v_gene: TRBV5-1; CDR3aa: CASSPTTGEETQYF
j_gene: TRBJ1-2; v_gene: TRBV10-3; CDR3aa: CAISDGFGQGYGYTF
j_gene: TRBJ1-1; v_gene: TRBV6-1; CDR3aa: CASRPGEGANTEAFF
j_gene: TRBJ2-7; v_gene: TRBV4-1; CDR3aa: CASSEGQGRDERYF
j_gene: TRBJ2-5; v_gene: TRBV11-3; CDR3aa: CASSTKTRLAGYQETQYF
j_gene: TRBJ2-1; v_gene: TRBV7-2; CDR3aa: CASSLTTFSYNEQFF
j_gene: TRBJ1-2; v_gene: TRBV20-1; CDR3aa: CSARESYGYTF
j_gene: TRBJ2-1; v_gene: TRBV10-3; CDR3aa: CAISELGQGSGSYNEQFF
j_gene: TRBJ1-2; v_gene: TRBV9; CDR3aa: CASSPYSTGGGYGYTF
j_gene: TRBJ2-5; v_gene: TRBV7-9; CDR3aa: CASSSTGSQSETQYF